A single sample is the source of the 4 T cell receptor beta chains below, sequenced in a study of synovial regulatory T cells in juvenile arthritis. Overall study results and limits: Blood Treg cells that were inflammation-associated showed lower TCR diversity than other blood Treg cells.

These receptors lack a known antigen. Clones were sequenced by immunoSEQ multiplex PCR, and TCRdb holds only the in-frame ones, with some missing. The sample includes fewer than 1,500 clones. Sequencing was carried out using Treg cells from blood. Subset defined: HLA-DR+ inflammation-associated blood Treg cells. The receptors were gathered from a donor younger than 35 with juvenile idiopathic arthritis.

In terms of frequency, this clone is medium-sized. The J gene is TRBJ1-1, the V gene TRBV11-3. Germline loops: CDR1 SGHNT, CDR2 YENEEA. The CDR3 extends over 18 amino acids. No DNA appears here. This CDR3 reads CASSLDRGGSFRNTEAFF.

This chain uses TRBV20-1 with TRBJ2-5. This CDR3 region has 11 residues. The protein alone is recorded here. Germline V lookup: CDR1 DFQATT, CDR2 SNEGSKA (reference sequence). This CDR3 reads CSASYEETQYF.

This clone is identified as medium-sized from frequency. The chain uses TRBV29-1 and TRBJ1-2. Germline values: CDR1 SQVTM, CDR2 ANQGSEA. This CDR3 has 13 amino acids. The protein alone is recorded here. The CDR3: CSEALRGSYGYTF.

This clone is deemed medium-sized by its frequency. J is TRBJ1-6 and V is TRBV5-1. CDR3 length: 13 residues. No DNA is recorded. Germline assignment: CDR1 SGHRS and CDR2 YFSETQ. CDR3 loop: CASSLGKDSPLHF.